One sample yielded the 2 T cell receptor beta chains listed below, sequenced in a study of chemoradiotherapy in HPV16-positive cancers. Clones were read by immunoSEQ multiplex PCR, and TCRdb kept only the in-frame ones, dropping some. The table records 7,500 to 9,500 clones, roughly 70% of them present only once. Sample collection occurred from a patient who underwent chemoradiotherapy. All receptors derive from a human donor with HPV-associated anogenital cancer.

This clone was seen only a few times. The chain couples TRBV7-6 to TRBJ1-1; D uncertain. Trimming cost V 5 bases and J 1 base, with 8 bases left between them. This CDR3 region has 13 residues. The V gene's germline CDR1 is SGHVS and CDR2 FNYEAQ. The CDR3 DNA sequence: TGTGCCAGCAGCCCGGCTGAGAACACTGAAGCTTTCTTT. It codes for CASSPAENTEAFF. Based on the CDR3 plus reference TRBV7-6 and TRBJ1-1, the full variable domain is GAGVSQSPRYKVTKRGQDVALRCDPISGHVSLYWYRQALGQGPEFLTYFNYEAQQDKSGLPNDRFSAERPEGSISTLTIQRTEQRDSAMYRCASSPAENTEAFFGQGTRLTVV.

This clone appeared once. This chain's CDR3 is CASRDKGFSEAFF. CDR3 coding DNA: TGTGCCAGCAGGGACAAAGGTTTCTCTGAAGCTTTCTTT. This rearrangement joins TRBV2 to TRBJ1-1, with D perhaps matching TRBD1 (5 bases). Germline CDR1 and CDR2: SNHLY and FYNNEI. The CDR3 extends over 13 amino acids. V lost 6 bases to trimming and J lost 6 bases, with 14 bases between them.